The present T cell receptor beta chain was sequenced within a study of shared clonotypes between healthy human individuals. The table came from immunoSEQ multiplex PCR; TCRdb's copy has only in-frame clones and leaves some out. Of more than 1,200,000 clones in the sample, roughly 98.5% are singletons; the top ten hold around 0.38%. Per germline, CDR1 MNHNY and CDR2 SVGAGI (reference sequence). The CDR3 runs to 15 residues. Trimming shortened V by 1 base and J by 0 bases, and 9 bases separated the two germline ends. The gene calls are TRBV6-6 and TRBJ1-2, with D perhaps TRBD1 (6 bases). This TCR was sampled from a man in his thirties or forties in good health. Material: naive CD4+ T cells sorted from blood. The sample's subset: CD45RA+ positively selected. The chain's CDR3 is CASSYLQGANYGYTF. The CDR3 DNA reads as TGTGCCAGCAGTTACTTACAGGGCGCTAACTATGGCTACACCTTC.